This T cell receptor (beta chain) is from a study of identifying expanded T cells in peripheral blood. Sequencing was performed with immunoSEQ multiplex PCR; in TCRdb, only in-frame clones are kept and a portion is missing. The table shows about 80,000 clones, with 84% occurring only once. The sequencing sample was made of blood. The clonotype comes from a person aged 18 to 75 in good health.

The DNA for the CDR3 is TGTGCCAGCAGCTTAGGCTCGGGAGCGGGAGGAGGGGAGCAGTACTTC. This sequence encodes CASSLGSGAGGGEQYF. The V call is TRBV7-2, the J call TRBJ2-7, with 9 bases fitting TRBD2. V lost 1 base to trimming and J lost 7 bases; unmatched junction nucleotides: 11. Germline CDR1 and CDR2: SGHTA and FQGNSA. The CDR3 loop spans 16 amino acids.